This entry is about one T cell receptor (beta chain). Its antigen is as yet unknown. TCRdb re-called the 5' RACE reads through MiXCR, storing one row per CDR3 protein. The table shows some 1,700,000 distinct CDR3 sequences, with under 35% occurring only once. The data are from a study of identical twins. Healthy Caucasians, and only they, were the donors. The CDR3 sequence is 12 residues long. V lost 5 bases and J 4 bases, leaving 8 bases between the germline ends. The V gene's germline CDR1 is MDHEN and CDR2 SYDVKM. Study-level points and caveats: Twins shared beta out-of-frame sequences in excess, but this excess was weaker. The models gave estimates that fell short of the out-of-frame TCR alpha sharing seen in monozygotic twins. Abundant beta clonotypes from cord blood bore fewer insertions; memory repertoires lacked this pattern.

The chain has TRBV28 and TRBJ1-1; D gene uncertain. The source is a newborn girl in good health. Sequences were obtained from cord blood. The CDR3 protein is CASSVAGTEAFF. The CDR3 nucleotides read TGTGCCAGCAGTGTCGCGGGCACTGAAGCTTTCTTT.